Following are 20 T cell receptor beta chains from one sample sequenced in a study of blood T cell repertoires in COVID-19. Using immunoSEQ multiplex PCR, the repertoire was profiled, and TCRdb retains in-frame clones only, with some absent. The table records 200,000 to 250,000 clones, roughly 80% of them present only once. Sequenced input: peripheral blood. The receptors originated from a woman aged 70-85 years with COVID-19, enrolled during active disease.

The rearrangement links TRBV11-2 to TRBJ2-7, with D perhaps matching TRBD2 (6 bases). V dropped 1 base and J dropped 1 base, with 8 bases sitting between them. The CDR3 is 14 amino acids. The germline CDR1 and CDR2 sequences are SGHAT and FQNNGV. The CDR3 loop is CASSLALASYEQYF. The DNA of the CDR3 is TGTGCCAGCAGCTTAGCGCTAGCGTCCTACGAGCAGTACTTC.

The chain joins TRBV5-4 to TRBJ2-1; 9 positions agree with TRBD2. Germline loops: CDR1 SGHNT, CDR2 YYREEE (reference sequence). The CDR3 covers 15 residues. J lost 2 bases, V lost 5 bases, and 5 bases had no gene match. Written as DNA, the CDR3 is TGTGCCAGCAGTTATACTAGCGGGCCCTACAATGAGCAGTTCTTC. Translation gives CASSYTSGPYNEQFF. Based on the CDR3 plus reference TRBV5-4 and TRBJ2-1, the full variable domain is ETGVTQSPTHLIKTRGQQVTLRCSSQSGHNTVSWYQQALGQGPQFIFQYYREEENGRGNFPPRFSGLQFPNYSSELNVNALELDDSALYLCASSYTSGPYNEQFFGPGTRLTVL.

This sequence joins TRBV5-6 and TRBJ2-3, with a weak D call TRBD2 (5 bases). Germline V CDR1 and CDR2: SGHDT, YYEEEE. Trimming cost V 2 bases and J 4 bases, with 11 bases left between them. The CDR3 has 14 amino acids. DNA for the CDR3: TGTGCCAGCAGCTTAAGAGCCGGGGCAGATACGCAGTATTTT. Translation gives CASSLRAGADTQYF.

J is TRBJ2-2 and V is TRBV6-5; TRBD1 matches 9 bases. Per germline, CDR1 MNHEY and CDR2 SVGAGI. The length of the CDR3 is 15 residues. Trimming took 7 bases from V and 0 from J; bases not matched to a gene: 3. The CDR3 DNA sequence: TGTGCCAGCACCGGGACAGGGACGAACACCGGGGAGCTGTTTTTT. It encodes CASTGTGTNTGELFF.

The chain uses TRBV11-2 and TRBJ2-3; 8 bases line up with TRBD1. CDR1 is SGHAT and CDR2 is FQNNGV in the germline V gene. With V trimmed by 5 bases and J by 5 bases, 3 bases remained unmatched. CDR3 length equals 13 residues. CDR3 sequence reads: CASSRGTGDTQYF. As DNA, the CDR3 is TGTGCCAGCAGCCGAGGGACAGGAGATACGCAGTATTTT.

The J gene is TRBJ2-3, the V gene TRBV6-5, with 9 bases matching TRBD2. The J segment lost 5 bases and the V segment lost 3 bases, leaving 9 bases of the junction unmatched. Germline assignment: CDR1 MNHEY and CDR2 SVGAGI. The CDR3 has 16 amino acids. In DNA form, the CDR3 reads TGTGCCAGCAGTTATTCGGCTAGCGGGACTGGAGATACGCAGTATTTT. It codes for CASSYSASGTGDTQYF.

The chain has TRBV4-2 and TRBJ1-2, with 7 bases aligning to TRBD1. The length of the CDR3 is 15 residues. Germline V gene lookup returns CDR1 LGHNA and CDR2 YNFKEQ. With V trimmed by 1 base and J by 4 bases, 6 bases remained unmatched. DNA of the CDR3: TGTGCCAGCAGCCAAGGCTCAGGGGGGCTCTATGGCTACACCTTC. As protein: CASSQGSGGLYGYTF.

Written as DNA, the CDR3 is TGCCCCCTGGCCCGAGGAGGCTACGAGCAGTACTTC. As protein: CPLARGGYEQYF. The chain carries TRBV10-1 and TRBJ2-7, with D possibly TRBD2 on 5 matching bases. The CDR3 runs 12 residues. Germline CDR1 WNHNN, CDR2 SYGVQD (reference sequence).

The J gene is TRBJ1-4, the V gene TRBV19; the match to TRBD1 covers 8 bases. Germline V lookup: CDR1 LNHDA, CDR2 SQIVND (reference sequence). This CDR3 has 15 residues. With V trimmed by 4 bases and J by 4 bases, 5 bases remained unmatched. CDR3 bases: TGTGCCAGTAGTAGACAGGGGTCTCGTAATGAAAAACTGTTTTTT. Translated: CASSRQGSRNEKLFF.

This clone was seen a handful of times. The CDR3 coding sequence is TGTGCCAGCAGTTTCAGGGGTCCCACAGATACGCAGTATTTT. Its translation is CASSFRGPTDTQYF. The rearrangement joins TRBV27 to TRBJ2-3; TRBD1 might be the D (6 bases). The germline gives CDR1 MNHEY, CDR2 SMNVEV (reference sequence). V lost 3 bases to trimming and J lost 2 bases, with 9 bases between them. CDR3 length: 14 residues.

This clone was seen just once. The V call is TRBV6-6, the J call TRBJ1-5; maybe TRBD1 (6 bases). The V gene's germline CDR1 is MNHNY and CDR2 SVGAGI (reference sequence). Deletions cut 2 bases from V and 3 bases from J, with 11 bases between. CDR3 length: 15 amino acids. Here the CDR3 DNA reads TGTGCCAGCAGTTACCAGGACAGTTCCAATCAGCCCCAGCATTTT. Residues: CASSYQDSSNQPQHF.

This chain uses TRBV3-1 (or the pseudogene TRBV3-2) with TRBJ2-7, with TRBD1 identical over 10 bases. This CDR3 contains 17 residues. With V trimmed by 2 bases and J by 0 bases, 7 bases remained unmatched. Germline V lookup: CDR1 LGHDT, CDR2 YNNKEL (reference sequence). The CDR3 loop reads CASSQPTGGADSYEQYF. The CDR3 bases are TGTGCCAGCAGCCAACCGACAGGGGGCGCGGACTCCTACGAGCAGTACTTC.

The chain employs TRBV7-8 and TRBJ2-3; D remains ambiguous. Germline V gene sequence: CDR1 SGHVS, CDR2 FQNEAQ. V was cut by 3 bases and J by 1 base, with 5 bases left in between. The CDR3 extends over 13 amino acids. The CDR3 spells CASSLRRTDTQYF. DNA for the CDR3: TGTGCCAGCAGCTTGCGGCGCACAGATACGCAGTATTTT.

In this sample, this clone turned up a few times. The J gene is TRBJ2-1, the V gene TRBV19; 7 nucleotides line up with TRBD1. Germline CDR1 and CDR2: LNHDA and SQIVND (reference sequence). There are 15 residues in the CDR3. J was trimmed by 7 bases and V by 5 bases; bases with no gene match: 11. The CDR3 nucleotides are TGTGCCAGTAGTCGCCTCCTCGAGGGGGCGAATGAGCAGTTCTTC. Protein sequence: CASSRLLEGANEQFF.

This chain's CDR3 is CASSLIDGRDEQYF. The DNA of the CDR3 is TGTGCCAGCAGTTTGATAGACGGGAGGGACGAGCAGTACTTC. The J gene is TRBJ2-7, the V gene TRBV27; 8 bases are shared with TRBD2. Germline CDR1 is MNHEY and CDR2 is SMNVEV (reference sequence). V gave up 3 bases and J gave up 5 bases; unmatched junction bases: 6. The CDR3 loop spans 14 amino acids.

This clone occurred once. CDR3 DNA: TGTGCCAGCAGCCAACTGGGACAGCCGAACACTGAAGCTTTCTTT. Its protein product is CASSQLGQPNTEAFF. The J gene is TRBJ1-1, the V gene TRBV7-8; 7 nucleotides match TRBD1. Trimming took 5 bases from V and 1 from J; bases not matched to a gene: 7. Germline CDR1 reads SGHVS; CDR2 reads FQNEAQ. This CDR3 contains 15 residues.

This clone was counted a single time. This chain joins TRBV5-1 and TRBJ2-1, with D maybe TRBD2 (6 bases). There are 17 residues in the CDR3. The germline V and J ends were trimmed by 0 bases and 3 bases, with 16 bases remaining between them. Germline lookup yields CDR1 SGHRS and CDR2 YFSETQ. CDR3 bases: TGCGCCAGCAGCTTGGCCAACCGACGCGGGGTCTACAATGAGCAGTTCTTC. Protein product: CASSLANRRGVYNEQFF.

The table lists this clone with a count of one. The chain combines TRBV15 with TRBJ2-2; 7 bases map to TRBD1. With V trimmed by 0 bases and J by 2 bases, 9 bases remained unmatched. Germline assignment: CDR1 LNHNV and CDR2 YYDKDF (reference sequence). The CDR3 extends over 18 amino acids. CDR3 residues: CATSRDGERGQNTGELFF. The DNA of the CDR3 is TGTGCCACCAGCAGAGATGGGGAGAGGGGGCAAAACACCGGGGAGCTGTTTTTT.

CDR3 DNA: TGTGCCAGCCTAAAGATAAGGGGAGGCACTGAAGCTTTCTTT. This codes for CASLKIRGGTEAFF. This rearrangement joins TRBV6-5 to TRBJ1-1, with TRBD1 as a possible D gene (5 bases). Germline-derived CDR1 and CDR2 are MNHEY and SVGAGI. The CDR3 covers 14 residues. The V end lost 8 bases, the J end lost 4 bases, and 17 bases lay between the germline ends.

This clone appeared a single time. The CDR3 DNA follows: TGTGCCAGCAGCCTGCTGGGGGACAGGAACACAGATACGCAGTATTTT. Translating it yields CASSLLGDRNTDTQYF. The rearrangement links TRBV27 to TRBJ2-3; 8 nucleotides match TRBD1. V lost 6 bases, J lost 2 bases, and 10 bases stayed unmatched. The CDR3 has 16 residues. CDR1 is MNHEY, CDR2 SMNVEV, per germline (reference sequence).